This TCR beta chain was found in a study of cytomegalovirus exposure and HLA in healthy donors. Study background: Early on, a data release was issued that held approximately 92 million unique TCRs from HLA-typed donors.

Losses at the gene ends were 6 bases for V and 2 bases for J; bases not matched to a gene: 4. The germline V gene has CDR1 MNHEY and CDR2 SMNVEV (reference sequence). The CDR3 sequence is 15 residues long. The PCR was carried out with 60 Vbeta primers and 13 Jbeta primers. Profiled with immunoSEQ multiplex PCR; TCRdb holds only in-frame clones, not every one. This table holds 150,000 or so clones, roughly 77% found once. Donors had nominal health at sampling but likely had unrecorded immune exposures. In regard to this clone: Its antigen is unknown.

Overall study findings and caveats: Later analysis identified a missense DCLRE1C variant that was linked to TCR beta V- and J-gene trimming. The study recorded more than 150 TCR beta chains that were cytomegalovirus-associated.

The sequencing sample was made of PBMCs. The TCR originated in a man aged 25 to 40 in good health and CMV-seropositive. The rearrangement joins TRBV27 to TRBJ1-6; 7 bases agree with TRBD1. The CDR3 DNA sequence: TGTGCCAGCAGCTATACAGGGGCCTATAATTCACCCCTCCACTTT. Encoded protein: CASSYTGAYNSPLHF.